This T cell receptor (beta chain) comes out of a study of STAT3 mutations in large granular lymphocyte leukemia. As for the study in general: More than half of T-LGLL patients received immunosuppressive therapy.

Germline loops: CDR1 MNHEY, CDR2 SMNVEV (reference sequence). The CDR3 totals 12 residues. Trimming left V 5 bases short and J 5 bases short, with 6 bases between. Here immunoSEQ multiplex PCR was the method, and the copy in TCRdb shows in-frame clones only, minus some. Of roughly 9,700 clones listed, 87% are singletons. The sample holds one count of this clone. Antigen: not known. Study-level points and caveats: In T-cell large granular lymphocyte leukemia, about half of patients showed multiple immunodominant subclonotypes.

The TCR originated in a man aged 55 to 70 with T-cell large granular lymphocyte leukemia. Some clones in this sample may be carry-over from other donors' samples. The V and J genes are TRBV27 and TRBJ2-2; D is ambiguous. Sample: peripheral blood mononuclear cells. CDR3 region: CASSPGTGELFF. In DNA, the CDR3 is TGTGCCAGCAGTCCCGGGACCGGGGAGCTGTTTTTT.